These 29 T cell receptor beta chains were all obtained from the same sample, sequenced in a study of shared clonotypes between healthy human individuals. Assay used: immunoSEQ multiplex PCR; TCRdb lists only in-frame clones, some missing. The data show about 1 million clones, with around 76% seen just once and roughly 1.4% held by the top ten. Sequencing used memory CD4+ T cells sorted from blood. Subset described: CD45RA-negative fraction. These TCRs come from a man between 18 and 35 years old in good health.

The chain employs TRBV19 and TRBJ1-1; 8 bases map to TRBD1. This CDR3 comprises 14 residues. Germline values: CDR1 LNHDA, CDR2 SQIVND (reference sequence). V lost 10 bases and J lost 5; bases outside the gene matches: 12. CDR3 nucleotides: TGTGCCACTCGCGAGACAGGGGTGATAACTGAAGCTTTCTTT. Translating gives CATRETGVITEAFF.

J is TRBJ2-7 and V is TRBV5-5; TRBD1 matches at 10 bases. The CDR3 has 16 residues. CDR1 and CDR2 from the germline V gene are SGHKS and YYEKEE (reference sequence). With V trimmed by 4 bases and J by 2 bases, 9 bases remained unmatched. CDR3: CASSEAGTGAPYEQYF. CDR3 bases: TGTGCCAGCAGCGAGGCCGGGACAGGGGCCCCCTACGAGCAGTACTTC.

This clone appeared a single time. The V and J genes are TRBV18 and TRBJ2-7, with a tentative D call TRBD2 (6 bases). The CDR3 has 13 amino acids. Germline V gene lookup returns CDR1 KGHSH and CDR2 LQKENI. Trimming left V 3 bases short and J 6 bases short, with 12 bases between. CDR3 protein: CASSPSEGGEQYF. In nucleotides, the CDR3 is TGTGCCAGCTCACCGTCTGAGGGAGGCGAGCAGTACTTC.

The gene calls are TRBV5-1 and TRBJ2-7, with D perhaps matching TRBD1 (5 bases). The V gene's germline CDR1 is SGHRS and CDR2 YFSETQ. The CDR3 is 12 residues long. The V end lost 6 bases, the J end lost 2 bases, and 9 bases lay between the germline ends. CDR3 amino acids: CASKDSAYEQYF. The CDR3 DNA reads TGCGCCAGCAAAGACAGCGCCTACGAGCAGTACTTC.

The gene calls are TRBV18 and TRBJ2-2; maybe TRBD1 (6 bases). CDR3 length: 16 amino acids. CDR1 is KGHSH, CDR2 LQKENI, per germline. V lost 3 bases and J lost 0, with 11 bases in between. The chain's CDR3 is CASSPQGQTNTGELFF. In DNA, the CDR3 is TGTGCCAGCTCACCGCAAGGACAGACGAACACCGGGGAGCTGTTTTTT.

Regarding this clone: Other nucleotide sequences in the sample specify the same CDR3. The chain has TRBV10-1 and TRBJ2-2; D is unclear. In germline, CDR1 is WNHNN, CDR2 SYGVQD (reference sequence). This CDR3 has 11 amino acids. Trimming left V 6 bases short and J 6 bases short, with 5 bases between. This CDR3 reads CASSGSGELFF. CDR3 nucleotide sequence: TGCGCCAGCAGCGGATCCGGGGAGCTGTTTTTT.

The chain links TRBV5-4 to TRBJ2-3; 8 nucleotides agree with TRBD1. Trimming took 3 bases from V and 3 from J; bases not matched to a gene: 12. Per the germline V gene, CDR1 is SGHNT and CDR2 is YYREEE (reference sequence). The CDR3 extends over 17 amino acids. CDR3 in amino acids: CASSSQGARTRTDTQYF. The CDR3 DNA reads TGTGCCAGCAGCTCCCAGGGGGCGCGGACTCGGACAGATACGCAGTATTTT.

The chain recombines TRBV11-2 with TRBJ2-5; D uncertain. The better agreement between TRBJ2-7 and the DNA end casts doubt on the J call. The CDR3 contains 15 residues. Looked up from germline, CDR1 is SGHAT and CDR2 is FQNNGV. CDR3 DNA: TGTGCCAGCAGCTTAGGGCCAGACCGTAGCTACGAGCAGTACTTC. Its translation is CASSLGPDRSYEQYF.

The J gene is TRBJ2-1, the V gene TRBV5-1; the D gene could be TRBD1 or TRBD2 (5 bases each). V was cut by 0 bases and J by 9 bases, with 16 bases left in between. Germline assignment: CDR1 SGHRS and CDR2 YFSETQ. CDR3 length: 15 residues. The DNA of the CDR3 is TGCGCCAGCAGCTTGGCAGGGACCCTTCGAAGTGAGCAGTTCTTC. Translated: CASSLAGTLRSEQFF.

This rearrangement joins TRBV5-8 to TRBJ2-1, with TRBD1 identical over 10 bases. The CDR3 has 15 residues. Per germline, CDR1 SGHTS and CDR2 YDEGEE. With 5 bases clipped from V and 8 bases from J, the junction kept 10 bases outside the gene matches. The CDR3, as DNA: TGTGCCAGCAGAAGGCGGGACAGGGGAGGCGATGAGCAGTTCTTC. This translates into CASRRRDRGGDEQFF.

The chain joins TRBV5-4 to TRBJ2-5, with TRBD2 matching over 7 bases. Germline assignment: CDR1 SGHNT and CDR2 YYREEE (reference sequence). There are 14 residues in the CDR3. The V segment lost 0 bases and the J segment 4 bases; nucleotides outside the gene matches: 3. Here the CDR3 reads CASSLESSGETQYF. The CDR3 DNA sequence: TGTGCCAGCAGCTTGGAGTCTAGCGGAGAGACCCAGTACTTC.

Only one count was recorded for this clone. V gene TRBV9 combines with J gene TRBJ2-3, with D tentatively TRBD2 (6 bases). V shed 4 bases and J shed 2 bases, with 11 bases lying between them. The CDR3 totals 14 residues. Germline CDR1 is SGDLS and CDR2 is YYNGEE. For the CDR3, the DNA is TGTGCCAGCAGCCCGGGACTTTCCACAGATACGCAGTATTTT. Amino acids: CASSPGLSTDTQYF.

This sequence joins TRBV13 and TRBJ2-7; 8 bases are shared with TRBD2. Trimming removed 2 bases from V and 6 bases from J; junction bases left unmatched: 15. Germline CDR1 and CDR2: PRHDT and FYEKMQ (reference sequence). The CDR3 length is 17 residues. In DNA, the CDR3 is TGTGCCAGCAGCTTAAGTCTTCAGGCTAGCGGGTGGGCCGAGCAGTACTTC. Translated: CASSLSLQASGWAEQYF.

This clone showed up just a few times. V is TRBV19 and J is TRBJ2-2; D is tentatively TRBD1 or TRBD2 (5 bases each). CDR1 and CDR2 (germline): LNHDA, SQIVND (reference sequence). V was cut by 7 bases and J by 0 bases, with 9 bases left in between. The CDR3 consists of 14 residues. As DNA, the CDR3 is TGTGCCAGTACCCGGGGCTCGAACACCGGGGAGCTGTTTTTT. It encodes CASTRGSNTGELFF.

This clone appeared a single time. The CDR3 loop reads CASSLVAGNEQFF. CDR3 DNA sequence: TGCGCCAGCAGCTTGGTTGCCGGCAATGAGCAGTTCTTC. This chain uses TRBV5-1 with TRBJ2-1; D is undetermined. Deletions cut 0 bases from V and 6 bases from J, with 7 bases between. The CDR3 spans 13 residues. Germline assignment: CDR1 SGHRS and CDR2 YFSETQ. Based on the CDR3 plus reference TRBV5-1 and TRBJ2-1, the full variable domain is KAGVTQTPRYLIKTRGQQVTLSCSPISGHRSVSWYQQTPGQGLQFLFEYFSETQRNKGNFPGRFSGRQFSNSRSEMNVSTLELGDSALYLCASSLVAGNEQFFGPGTRLTVL.

Worth noting for this clone: With a much larger clone just one base away, this may be a read error. The genes are TRBV5-4 and TRBJ1-4; 8 bases map to TRBD1. The CDR3 loop spans 14 amino acids. With 4 bases clipped from V and 3 bases from J, the junction kept 2 bases outside the gene matches. Germline values: CDR1 SGHNT, CDR2 YYREEE (reference sequence). CDR3 loop: CASSPGQANEKLFF. In nucleotides, the CDR3 is TGTGCCAGCAGCCCGGGACAGGCTAATGAAAAACTGTTTTTT.

V usage is TRBV9 and J usage is TRBJ1-4; tentative D call: TRBD1 (5 bases). Trimming took off 6 bases at V and 8 bases at J, with 17 bases between the two ends. This CDR3 contains 14 residues. The germline V gene encodes CDR1 SGDLS and CDR2 YYNGEE. As DNA, the CDR3 is TGTGCCAGCAACCAAGGAGGGGTCCGGGAAAAACTGTTTTTT. Protein: CASNQGGVREKLFF. The whole variable domain, filled in from reference TRBV9 and TRBJ1-4, reads DSGVTQTPKHLITATGQRVTLRCSPRSGDLSVYWYQQSLDQGLQFLIQYYNGEERAKGNILERFSAQQFPDLHSELNLSSLELGDSALYFCASNQGGVREKLFFGSGTQLSVL.

The gene calls are TRBV7-9 and TRBJ2-5; D remains unclear. The germline gives CDR1 SEHNR, CDR2 FQNEAQ (reference sequence). V lost 5 bases and J 5 bases, leaving 12 bases between the germline ends. There are 13 residues in the CDR3. The CDR3 sequence is CASSPPGQETQYF. The CDR3 DNA reads as TGTGCCAGCAGCCCCCCCGGGCAGGAGACCCAGTACTTC.

The chain employs TRBV5-4 and TRBJ1-1; D is undetermined. Germline loops: CDR1 SGHNT, CDR2 YYREEE (reference sequence). Trimming removed 0 bases at V and 4 bases at J, with 7 bases between. This CDR3 spans 13 amino acids. CDR3 loop: CASSLEEATEAFF. CDR3 bases: TGTGCCAGCAGCTTGGAGGAAGCCACTGAAGCTTTCTTT. Based on the CDR3 plus reference TRBV5-4 and TRBJ1-1, the full variable domain is ETGVTQSPTHLIKTRGQQVTLRCSSQSGHNTVSWYQQALGQGPQFIFQYYREEENGRGNFPPRFSGLQFPNYSSELNVNALELDDSALYLCASSLEEATEAFFGQGTRLTVV.

Details on this clone: The sample carries other DNA sequences with the same CDR3. The chain uses TRBV20-1 and TRBJ1-2; D uncertain. The CDR3 spans 10 residues. Germline V gene data show CDR1 as DFQATT and CDR2 as SNEGSKA (reference sequence). V lost 3 bases to trimming and J lost 6 bases, with 5 bases between them. The CDR3 sequence is CSASADGYTF. The CDR3 DNA sequence: TGCAGTGCTAGCGCCGATGGCTACACCTTC.

V is TRBV7-6 and J is TRBJ2-1, with a tentative D call TRBD2 (6 bases). Trimming stripped 4 bases from V and 10 bases from J, with 14 bases between. CDR1 SGHVS and CDR2 FNYEAQ come from the germline V gene. The CDR3 loop spans 13 amino acids. The CDR3 loop reads CASSSAPAGEQFF. The CDR3 DNA reads TGTGCCAGCAGCTCGGCCCCTGCGGGGGAGCAGTTCTTC.

The J gene is TRBJ2-7, the V gene TRBV15; 11 nucleotides agree with TRBD2. The CDR3 contains 16 residues. The trim removed 0 bases at V and 2 bases at J, leaving 3 bases unmatched. Germline V gene sequence: CDR1 LNHNV, CDR2 YYDKDF (reference sequence). CDR3: CATSRDGTSGTYEQYF. Here the CDR3 DNA reads TGTGCCACCAGCAGAGATGGGACTAGCGGAACCTACGAGCAGTACTTC.

This clone showed up just a few times. The rearrangement links TRBV5-1 to TRBJ2-3, with TRBD1 matching 9 bases. This CDR3 is 16 amino acids long. The V segment lost 1 base and the J segment 2 bases; nucleotides outside the gene matches: 5. Germline lookup yields CDR1 SGHRS and CDR2 YFSETQ. The CDR3 loop reads CASSLRGQGLTDTQYF. Here the CDR3 DNA reads TGCGCCAGCAGCTTGAGGGGACAGGGACTCACAGATACGCAGTATTTT.

The chain employs TRBV11-2 and TRBJ1-3, with D unresolved. Germline-derived CDR1 and CDR2 are SGHAT and FQNNGV. This CDR3 spans 16 amino acids. Trimming cost V 2 bases and J 2 bases, with 13 bases left between them. The CDR3 DNA follows: TGTGCCAGCAGCTTATCCCCCGGAGGGACTGGAAACACCATATATTTT. This encodes CASSLSPGGTGNTIYF.

The rearrangement links TRBV29-1 to TRBJ2-2; 9 bases map to TRBD2. Germline values: CDR1 SQVTM, CDR2 ANQGSEA. J was trimmed by 2 bases and V by 6 bases; bases with no gene match: 4. The CDR3 has 14 amino acids. The CDR3 reads CSVRSGSNTGELFF. The CDR3 coding sequence is TGCAGCGTCCGTAGCGGGAGTAACACCGGGGAGCTGTTTTTT.

The V gene is TRBV6-6, the J gene TRBJ1-4, with a weak D call TRBD1 (5 bases). The CDR3 has 15 amino acids. The V gene's germline CDR1 is MNHNY and CDR2 SVGAGI (reference sequence). Trimming removed 2 bases at V and 8 bases at J, with 15 bases between. The CDR3 loop is CASSYKGSLREKLFF. The DNA of the CDR3 is TGTGCCAGCAGTTACAAGGGGTCTTTAAGAGAAAAACTGTTTTTT.

The rearrangement links TRBV19 to TRBJ2-4, with D perhaps matching TRBD2 (7 bases). The germline V gene encodes CDR1 LNHDA and CDR2 SQIVND (reference sequence). Deletions cut 1 base from V and 2 bases from J, with 12 bases between. The CDR3 loop spans 16 amino acids. The CDR3: CASSIAAGATKNIQYF. CDR3 coding DNA: TGTGCCAGTAGTATAGCTGCGGGGGCTACCAAAAACATTCAGTACTTC. Looking up the rest from reference TRBV19 and TRBJ2-4 gives the full variable domain: DGGITQSPKYLFRKEGQNVTLSCEQNLNHDAMYWYRQDPGQGLRLIYYSQIVNDFQKGDIAEGYSVSREKKESFPLTVTSAQKNPTAFYLCASSIAAGATKNIQYFGAGTRLSVL.

The CDR3 DNA is TGTGCCAGCAGGCCCTCCGGACAGCCCTACAATGAGCAGTTCTTC. Protein sequence: CASRPSGQPYNEQFF. The chain carries TRBV27 and TRBJ2-1; maybe TRBD1 (6 bases). Trimming took 6 bases from V and 2 from J, leaving 14 bases between them. The CDR3 contains 15 residues. Germline V CDR1 and CDR2: MNHEY, SMNVEV (reference sequence).

This chain links TRBV29-1 with TRBJ2-2; weak D call: TRBD1 (5 bases). V lost 4 bases and J 0 bases, leaving 9 bases between the germline ends. CDR1 and CDR2 from the germline V gene are SQVTM and ANQGSEA. This CDR3 has 14 residues. The CDR3: CSVGGVSNTGELFF. The CDR3, as DNA: TGCAGCGTTGGGGGCGTTTCGAACACCGGGGAGCTGTTTTTT.